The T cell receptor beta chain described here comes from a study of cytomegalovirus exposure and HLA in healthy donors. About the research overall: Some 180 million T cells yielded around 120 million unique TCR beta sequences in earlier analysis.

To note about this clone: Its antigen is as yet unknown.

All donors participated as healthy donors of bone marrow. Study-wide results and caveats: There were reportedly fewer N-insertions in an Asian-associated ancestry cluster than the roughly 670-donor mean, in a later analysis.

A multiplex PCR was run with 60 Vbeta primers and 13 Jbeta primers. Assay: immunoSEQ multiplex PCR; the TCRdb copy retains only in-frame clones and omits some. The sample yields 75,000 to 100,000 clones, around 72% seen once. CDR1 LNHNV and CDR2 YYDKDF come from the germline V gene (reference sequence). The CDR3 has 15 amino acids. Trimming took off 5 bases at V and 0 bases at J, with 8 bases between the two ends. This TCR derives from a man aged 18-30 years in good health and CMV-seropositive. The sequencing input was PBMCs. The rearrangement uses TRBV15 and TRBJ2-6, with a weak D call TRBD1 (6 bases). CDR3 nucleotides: TGTGCCACCAGCTGGGACATCTCTGGGGCCAACGTCCTGACTTTC. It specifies CATSWDISGANVLTF.